A single sample is the source of the 6 T cell receptor beta chains below, sequenced in a study of Graves' ophthalmopathy and Graves' hyperthyroidism. RNA transcripts were the template, and TCR beta CDR3 regions were amplified from them. In the first round, RT-PCR was carried out with HTBI primers, and a multiplex PCR formed the second round. TCRdb reprocessed the multiplex PCR reads via MiXCR and lists one record per CDR3 protein. The table records approximately 700,000 distinct CDR3 sequences, 35% to 50% of them present only once. What was sequenced was peripheral blood. The receptors here all came from an adult man with Graves' ophthalmopathy.

This chain links TRBV10-3 with TRBJ1-2; D perhaps matches TRBD1 (5 bases). Germline loops: CDR1 ENHRY, CDR2 SYGVKD. V was clipped by 3 bases and J by 7 bases, with 6 bases between them. The CDR3 extends over 11 amino acids. Here the CDR3 DNA reads TGTGCCATCAGTGATACAGGTGGCTACACCTTC. Amino acids: CAISDTGGYTF.

A note on this clonotype: An end of the junction does not agree with germline; a read error may underlie this. V gene TRBV20-1 combines with J gene TRBJ2-7, with 11 bases aligning to TRBD2. This CDR3 spans 17 amino acids. In germline, CDR1 is DFQATT, CDR2 SNEGSKA (reference sequence). DNA of the CDR3: TGCAGTGCCAGAGGGACTAGCGGACCCCGAAGCTCCTACGAGCAGTACTTC. Its protein product is CSARGTSGPRSSYEQYF.

V is TRBV12-5 and J is TRBJ2-2; D is perhaps TRBD2 (5 bases). The CDR3 runs to 13 residues. Germline values: CDR1 LGHNT, CDR2 FRNRAP. The CDR3 DNA reads as TGTGCCAGCGGATACGTGGACTCCGGGGAGCTGTTTTTT. It codes for CASGYVDSGELFF.

This rearrangement joins TRBV25-1 to TRBJ2-3, with 13 bases fitting TRBD2. Germline CDR1 MGHDK, CDR2 SYGVNS. Germline trimming cut 8 bases from V and 4 bases from J; bases unmatched to any gene: 6. The CDR3 length is 15 residues. The CDR3 protein is CASGRTSGSADTQYF. The CDR3 DNA follows: TGTGCCAGCGGGAGGACTAGCGGGAGCGCAGATACGCAGTATTTT.

V is TRBV14 and J is TRBJ2-5, with a tentative D call TRBD2 (6 bases). V was trimmed by 1 base and J by 5 bases, leaving 26 bases between them. The CDR3 extends over 19 amino acids. From germline, CDR1 is SGHDN and CDR2 FVKESK. The CDR3 region has the DNA TGTGCCAGCAGCCAAGTCAGGAGGGCCGGACGGCCGAGGATTGAGACCCAGTACTTC. Protein: CASSQVRRAGRPRIETQYF.

The chain is built from TRBV7-9 and TRBJ2-2; 7 bases are shared with TRBD1. Losses at the gene ends were 0 bases for V and 4 bases for J; bases not matched to a gene: 5. The CDR3 is made up of 16 amino acids. Germline V gene sequence: CDR1 SEHNR, CDR2 FQNEAQ (reference sequence). The CDR3, as DNA: TGTGCCAGCAGCTTAGCCACAGGGGTTGGCACCGGGGAGCTGTTTTTT. Protein sequence: CASSLATGVGTGELFF.